This TCR beta chain was documented in a study of spatial heterogeneity in lung cancer. Study-wide context: Available PBMC from follow-up, collected a median of about 25 months after resection, underwent sequencing.

In the library, each TCR cDNA molecule bore its own unique molecular identifier. TCRdb re-derived calls from the 5' RACE reads in MiXCR, one entry per CDR3 protein. The sample gives over 95,000 distinct CDR3 sequences, roughly a tenth of which show up once; 20% to 25% is in the top ten. This clonotype came up many times. The antigen remains undetermined. Time point meaning: blood at routine non-recurrence follow-up after resection. The V end was cut by 4 bases, the J end by 1 base, with 11 bases between. The germline V gene has CDR1 MNHNS and CDR2 SASEGT. This CDR3 has 14 amino acids. Broader study findings: Ubiquitous expanded tumor TCRs were seen in blood more at resection than at follow-up.

The clonotype originates from a female donor with early-stage non-small cell lung cancer. The chain couples TRBV6-1 to TRBJ2-7; D gene ambiguous. Source: PBMCs, taken at follow-up. CDR3 loop: CASSASQGSYEQYF. The CDR3 coding sequence is TGTGCCAGCAGTGCTTCACAAGGATCCTACGAGCAGTACTTC.